These T cell receptor beta chains were read from a single sample in a study of beta chain features in type 1 diabetes. Produced via immunoSEQ multiplex PCR; TCRdb's table is partial and in-frame only. The sample carries 250,000 or so clones, just over 20% recorded once. The material sequenced was naive CD4+ T cells from blood. These receptors were taken from a woman in her forties with type 1 diabetes. CDR3s include the opening cysteine and the closing phenylalanine or tryptophan. D genes are given only for firm matches. Clone size is stated in some rows and not others, as once, few, many or a class when expanded.

abundance | d_gene | j_gene | v_gene | CDR3aa | CDR3nt
- | TRBD1 | TRBJ1-2 | TRBV2 | CASSGGQGARDGYTF | TGTGCCAGCAGTGGAGGACAGGGGGCTAGAGATGGCTACACCTTC
few | TRBD2 | TRBJ2-3 | TRBV9 | CASSVGSGPDTQYF | TGTGCCAGCAGCGTAGGTAGCGGGCCAGATACGCAGTATTTT
- | TRBD2 | TRBJ2-5 | TRBV5-6 | CASSPLGGRETQYF | TGTGCCAGCAGCCCGCTGGGAGGGAGGGAGACCCAGTACTTC
- | - | TRBJ1-2 | TRBV9 | CASSATYNYGYTF | TGTGCCAGCAGCGCTACCTATAACTATGGCTACACCTTC
few | - | TRBJ1-1 | TRBV10-3 | CAISAHHPVNTEAFF | TGTGCCATCAGTGCCCATCATCCAGTGAACACTGAAGCTTTCTTT
few | - | TRBJ1-2 | TRBV9 | CASSVAGVGGYTF | TGTGCCAGCAGCGTAGCGGGGGTCGGTGGCTACACCTTC
few | TRBD2 | TRBJ2-3 | TRBV2 | CASSVGLARYF | TGTGCCAGCAGTGTGGGACTAGCAAGGTATTTT
- | TRBD2 | TRBJ2-3 | TRBV4-3 | CASSQQGSGGSTDTQYF | TGCGCCAGCAGCCAACAAGGTAGCGGGGGTTCCACAGATACGCAGTATTTT
few | TRBD1 | TRBJ2-1 | TRBV5-1 | CASSFPQGTGRGNSYNEQFF | TGCGCCAGCAGCTTTCCTCAGGGGACAGGGAGGGGGAACTCCTACAATGAGCAGTTCTTC
- | - | TRBJ2-5 | TRBV13 | CASSPRVRETQYF | TGTGCCAGCAGCCCCAGGGTCCGGGAGACCCAGTACTTC
- | - | TRBJ1-2 | TRBV5-1 | CASSYSDRLANYGYTF | TGCGCCAGCAGCTACTCCGACCGGCTAGCTAACTATGGCTACACCTTC
few | - | TRBJ1-2 | TRBV18 | CASSPKGEGYGYTF | TGTGCCAGCTCACCAAAGGGAGAGGGCTATGGCTACACCTTC
- | - | TRBJ2-7 | TRBV5-4 | CASKPPGDPTYEQYF | TGTGCCAGCAAACCACCAGGGGATCCTACCTACGAGCAGTACTTC
few | - | TRBJ1-1 | TRBV30 | CAWSPRAEAFF | TGTGCCTGGAGCCCCAGGGCTGAAGCTTTCTTT
- | TRBD1 | TRBJ1-1 | TRBV2 | CASSYSLDRAGTEAFF | TGTGCCAGCAGTTACTCCTTGGACAGGGCAGGCACTGAAGCTTTCTTT
- | - | TRBJ1-5 | TRBV7-9 | CASSSQGRAQHF | TGTGCCAGCAGCTCACAGGGTCGGGCCCAGCATTTT
- | - | TRBJ1-1 | TRBV6-6 | CASSYSEGGTEAFF | TGTGCCAGCAGTTACTCTGAGGGTGGGACTGAAGCTTTCTTT
few | - | TRBJ2-1 | TRBV5-6 | CASSRVTGYEQFF | TGTGCCAGCAGCCGCGTCACAGGGTATGAGCAGTTCTTC
few | TRBD2 | TRBJ2-1 | TRBV10-3 | CAISGKAGGLGNEQFF | TGTGCCATCAGTGGGAAGGCGGGGGGGCTGGGCAATGAGCAGTTCTTC
- | - | TRBJ1-2 | TRBV28 | CASSLTGVGYGYTF | TGTGCCAGCAGTTTGACGGGGGTGGGCTATGGCTACACCTTC
few | TRBD1 | TRBJ2-6 | TRBV2 | CASRTGGQTGANVLTF | TGTGCCAGCAGGACAGGGGGCCAGACTGGGGCCAACGTCCTGACTTTC
few | TRBD1 | TRBJ1-3 | TRBV29-1 | CSVEVGRGRVVGNTIYF | TGCAGCGTTGAAGTCGGCAGGGGGAGAGTTGTTGGAAACACCATATATTTT
- | - | TRBJ2-5 | TRBV9 | CASSVAAGIRQETQYF | TGTGCCAGCAGCGTAGCGGCAGGGATTAGGCAAGAGACCCAGTACTTC
- | - | TRBJ1-1 | TRBV29-1 | CSVEDLSGNTEAFF | TGCAGCGTTGAAGATCTTTCGGGAAACACTGAAGCTTTCTTT
few | - | TRBJ1-4 | TRBV5-4 | CASSGPSATNEKLFF | TGTGCCAGCAGCGGCCCTAGTGCAACTAATGAAAAACTGTTTTTT
- | - | TRBJ1-6 | TRBV10-3 | CAISEAREGGSPLHF | TGTGCCATCAGTGAAGCACGTGAGGGTGGCTCACCCCTCCACTTT
- | - | TRBJ1-5 | TRBV9 | CASSVGIDSSNQPQHF | TGTGCCAGCAGCGTTGGGATCGACAGTAGCAATCAGCCCCAGCATTTT
few | TRBD1 | TRBJ1-1 | TRBV29-1 | CSVASDREEGAFF | TGCAGCGTTGCATCCGACAGGGAAGAAGGGGCTTTCTTT
- | - | TRBJ2-7 | TRBV6-5 | CASSLFRGGVEQYF | TGTGCCAGCAGCCTCTTTAGAGGAGGAGTCGAGCAGTACTTC
few | - | TRBJ2-1 | TRBV2 | CASSETGDEQFF | TGTGCCAGCAGTGAAACCGGGGATGAGCAGTTCTTC
few | TRBD1 | TRBJ1-4 | TRBV9 | CASSSMTGGSEKLFF | TGTGCCAGCAGCTCCATGACAGGGGGGAGTGAAAAACTGTTTTTT
- | - | TRBJ2-5 | TRBV9 | CASSVSGKETQYF | TGTGCCAGCAGCGTTAGCGGAAAAGAGACCCAGTACTTC
- | - | TRBJ1-2 | TRBV15 | CATSRAQTAGILNGYTF | TGTGCCACCAGCAGAGCTCAGACGGCAGGGATACTGAATGGCTACACCTTC
few | TRBD1 | TRBJ2-5 | TRBV4-1 | CASSQVQTGGQETQYF | TGCGCCAGCAGCCAAGTCCAGACAGGGGGCCAAGAGACCCAGTACTTC
- | TRBD1 | TRBJ1-1 | TRBV5-1 | CASSLAGTGNTEAFF | TGCGCCAGCAGCCTAGCCGGGACAGGGAACACTGAAGCTTTCTTT
- | - | TRBJ1-6 | TRBV28 | CASSSGIQPLHF | TGTGCCAGCAGTTCGGGGATTCAGCCCCTCCACTTT
- | TRBD1 | TRBJ2-7 | TRBV5-4 | CASSPPGQGAYEQYF | TGTGCCAGCAGTCCTCCGGGACAGGGAGCCTACGAGCAGTACTTC
few | - | TRBJ1-4 | TRBV29-1 | CSVRLRDNEKLFF | TGCAGCGTACGACTGAGGGATAATGAAAAACTGTTTTTT
- | TRBD1 | TRBJ1-2 | TRBV11-1 | CASSRLRDSYGYTF | TGTGCCAGCAGCCGTCTCCGGGACAGCTATGGCTACACCTTC
- | - | TRBJ1-2 | TRBV9 | CASSVDRANAGYTF | TGTGCCAGCAGCGTAGACCGAGCTAACGCAGGCTACACCTTC
few | - | TRBJ1-2 | TRBV9 | CASSLDGAGDGYTF | TGTGCCAGCAGCCTAGACGGGGCGGGGGATGGCTACACCTTC
few | TRBD1 | TRBJ2-7 | TRBV18 | CASSPPTGGKDEQYF | TGTGCCAGCTCACCTCCGACAGGGGGCAAGGACGAGCAGTACTTC
few | TRBD1 | TRBJ1-1 | TRBV5-4 | CASSSRDRMNTEAFF | TGTGCCAGCAGCTCCCGGGACAGGATGAACACTGAAGCTTTCTTT
- | - | TRBJ2-1 | TRBV27 | CASGLEVASYNEQFF | TGTGCCAGTGGCCTTGAAGTAGCGTCCTACAATGAGCAGTTCTTC
- | TRBD1 | TRBJ2-6 | TRBV28 | CASSVLTGAGANVLTF | TGTGCCAGCAGCGTCCTAACAGGGGCAGGGGCCAACGTCCTGACTTTC
- | TRBD1 | TRBJ1-2 | TRBV29-1 | CSVEGGGHYGYTF | TGCAGCGTTGAAGGAGGGGGCCACTATGGCTACACCTTC
few | - | TRBJ1-4 | TRBV9 | CASSPTGGEKLFF | TGTGCCAGCAGCCCTACGGGAGGTGAAAAACTGTTTTTT
- | - | TRBJ2-2 | TRBV7-2 | CASSFSSGDTGELFF | TGTGCCAGCAGCTTCTCCTCGGGGGACACCGGGGAGCTGTTTTTT
few | - | TRBJ2-7 | TRBV14 | CASSQRLLLDEQYF | TGTGCCAGCAGCCAAAGACTCTTACTGGACGAGCAGTACTTC
- | - | TRBJ1-1 | TRBV7-9 | CASIPRAWANTEAFF | TGTGCCAGCATCCCGAGGGCCTGGGCCAACACTGAAGCTTTCTTT
- | - | TRBJ2-1 | TRBV7-2 | CASSQRVNEQFF | TGTGCCAGCAGCCAGCGGGTCAATGAGCAGTTCTTC
few | TRBD2 | TRBJ2-4 | TRBV15 | CATSNSGSRPHIQYF | TGTGCCACCAGCAATAGCGGGAGTCGACCACACATTCAGTACTTC
- | - | TRBJ2-7 | TRBV9 | CASSRDGSYEQYF | TGTGCCAGCAGCAGAGATGGCTCCTACGAGCAGTACTTC
- | TRBD2 | TRBJ2-1 | TRBV30 | CAWSATSGRYNEQFF | TGTGCCTGGAGTGCGACTAGCGGGAGGTACAATGAGCAGTTCTTC
few | - | TRBJ2-3 | TRBV25-1 | CASSERGPDTQYF | TGTGCCAGCAGTGAAAGAGGGCCAGATACGCAGTATTTT
- | - | TRBJ1-1 | TRBV9 | CASSSRGTEAFF | TGTGCCAGCAGCTCTAGGGGCACTGAAGCTTTCTTT
few | - | TRBJ2-7 | TRBV7-2 | CASSLASSYEQYF | TGTGCCAGCAGCTTAGCCAGCTCCTACGAGCAGTACTTC